The 27 T cell receptor beta chains reported below all come from one sample, sequenced in a study of OX40 agonist ivuxolimab in advanced cancers. The protocol was immunoSEQ multiplex PCR, while the TCRdb copy is restricted to in-frame clones and leaves out a portion. The table shows roughly 66,000 clones, with around nine tenths occurring only once. The specimen comprised CD4+ or CD8+ T cells sorted from blood, sampled in a trial of the OX40 agonist ivuxolimab. These receptors were taken from an adult with an advanced solid tumor such as melanoma, head and neck, liver or kidney cancer.

J is TRBJ1-4 and V is TRBV19; a possible D gene is TRBD1 (5 bases). V shed 4 bases and J shed 0 bases, with 6 bases lying between them. CDR3 size: 14 residues. Germline assignment: CDR1 LNHDA and CDR2 SQIVND (reference sequence). This CDR3 reads CASSTTATNEKLFF. CDR3 in DNA: TGTGCCAGTAGTACGACAGCAACTAATGAAAAACTGTTTTTT.

The table lists this clone with a count of one. The rearrangement links TRBV7-8 to TRBJ2-3; the D gene is possibly TRBD2 (5 bases). The V and J ends lost 5 bases and 5 bases respectively, with 14 bases between them. This CDR3 is built from 14 residues. Germline V gene sequence: CDR1 SGHVS, CDR2 FQNEAQ. The CDR3: CASSPRLREDTQYF. The DNA of the CDR3 is TGTGCCAGCAGCCCTCGGTTACGGGAAGATACGCAGTATTTT.

This clone was seen a single time. V is TRBV7-6 and J is TRBJ1-6, with 8 bases identical to TRBD1. This CDR3 region has 14 residues. The germline V gene encodes CDR1 SGHVS and CDR2 FNYEAQ. The V gene end was trimmed by 8 bases and the J gene end by 4 bases; junction bases not matched to a gene: 4. The DNA for the CDR3 is TGTGCCAGCTCACAGGGGGATTATAATTCACCCCTCCACTTT. It specifies CASSQGDYNSPLHF.

The genes are TRBV11-2 and TRBJ1-1; D unresolved. V was shortened by 0 bases and J by 0 bases, with 8 bases between the two germline ends. CDR1 is SGHAT and CDR2 is FQNNGV in the germline V gene. This CDR3 spans 15 amino acids. CDR3 DNA sequence: TGTGCCAGCAGCTTAGATCCAGCCATGAACACTGAAGCTTTCTTT. The encoded protein is CASSLDPAMNTEAFF.

This clone has just one count. The chain links TRBV5-1 to TRBJ2-7; 7 bases fit TRBD1. This CDR3 has 14 residues. Germline V gene sequence: CDR1 SGHRS, CDR2 YFSETQ. The V gene end was trimmed by 3 bases and the J gene end by 0 bases; junction bases not matched to a gene: 3. CDR3 protein: CASSYGQASYEQYF. The CDR3 nucleotides are TGCGCCAGCAGCTACGGACAGGCCTCCTACGAGCAGTACTTC.

The rearrangement links TRBV11-2 to TRBJ2-5; tentatively, D is TRBD1 or TRBD2 (6 bases each). The CDR3 consists of 16 residues. V lost 3 bases and J 1 base, leaving 15 bases between the germline ends. Germline V CDR1 and CDR2: SGHAT, FQNNGV. DNA of the CDR3: TGTGCCAGCAGCTTTAGCGGACAGTGGGGCCAAGAGACCCAGTACTTC. It yields the protein CASSFSGQWGQETQYF.

The J gene is TRBJ1-5, the V gene TRBV30; D remains ambiguous. Germline-derived CDR1 and CDR2 are GTSNPN and SVGIG (reference sequence). The CDR3 extends over 15 amino acids. Trimming stripped 0 bases from V and 7 bases from J, with 16 bases between. The CDR3 DNA is TGTGCCTGGAGTGTGAGAAGGGCGACGGCGCAGCCCCAGCATTTT. Its protein is CAWSVRRATAQPQHF.

The genes are TRBV28 and TRBJ2-5; 7 bases are a match to TRBD1. The J call may be in error: the DNA end matches TRBJ2-7 better. This CDR3 region has 12 residues. Germline assignment: CDR1 MDHEN and CDR2 SYDVKM. The CDR3 coding sequence is TGTGCCAGCAGTCTACAGGGGTACGAGCAGTACTTC. Translating gives CASSLQGYEQYF.

This chain connects TRBV10-1 to TRBJ2-1; 11 nucleotides agree with TRBD2. The CDR3 covers 21 residues. J gave up 0 bases and V 2 bases, and 15 bases lay outside the gene matches. Germline V CDR1 and CDR2: WNHNN, SYGVQD (reference sequence). The CDR3 DNA sequence: TGCGCCAGCAGTGAGCCTTGTAGACTAGCGGGGAGCCAGAGCTCCTACAATGAGCAGTTCTTC. Translating gives CASSEPCRLAGSQSSYNEQFF.

The rearrangement links TRBV6-5 to TRBJ1-6; D not resolved. Trimming took off 4 bases at V and 4 bases at J, with 8 bases between the two ends. The CDR3 contains 14 residues. Germline assignment: CDR1 MNHEY and CDR2 SVGAGI. CDR3 DNA: TGTGCCAGCAGTTTATTGGGGTATAATTCACCCCTCCACTTT. Its protein is CASSLLGYNSPLHF.

The J gene is TRBJ2-1, the V gene TRBV28; 7 nucleotides line up with TRBD1. Germline V gene data show CDR1 as MDHEN and CDR2 as SYDVKM. After removal of 5 bases from V and 5 bases from J, the junction contained 15 bases not matched to a gene. CDR3 length: 17 residues. CDR3 in DNA: TGTGCCAGCAGTCTCCCCCTGACAGGGCCAGCCAACAATGAGCAGTTCTTC. It specifies CASSLPLTGPANNEQFF.

CDR3 DNA: TGTGCCAGCTATATTAAGGGTACAGGGCGCTACGAGCAGTACTTC. It is translated as CASYIKGTGRYEQYF. The chain is built from TRBV6-1 and TRBJ2-7, with D maybe TRBD1 (6 bases). Germline V gene lookup returns CDR1 MNHNS and CDR2 SASEGT. Trimming stripped 8 bases from V and 3 bases from J, with 20 bases between. The length of the CDR3 is 15 residues.

The chain combines TRBV5-1 with TRBJ2-1; 12 bases match TRBD1. Trimming took 4 bases from V and 8 from J; bases not matched to a gene: 7. CDR1 SGHRS and CDR2 YFSETQ come from the germline V gene. CDR3 length: 15 residues. The CDR3: CASSGGQGAQYEQFF. For the CDR3, the DNA is TGCGCCAGCAGCGGGGGACAGGGGGCGCAGTATGAGCAGTTCTTC. Full variable domain (outside the CDR3, taken from reference TRBV5-1 and TRBJ2-1): KAGVTQTPRYLIKTRGQQVTLSCSPISGHRSVSWYQQTPGQGLQFLFEYFSETQRNKGNFPGRFSGRQFSNSRSEMNVSTLELGDSALYLCASSGGQGAQYEQFFGPGTRLTVL.

This clone was recorded once. The genes are TRBV6-6 and TRBJ2-7; TRBD1 agrees at 7 bases. Per germline, CDR1 MNHNY and CDR2 SVGAGI (reference sequence). CDR3 length: 16 residues. V gave up 4 bases and J gave up 2 bases; unmatched junction bases: 11. CDR3 sequence (DNA): TGTGCCAGCAGTTTCCGTGGTGCCGGACAGGCCTACGAGCAGTACTTC. Protein product: CASSFRGAGQAYEQYF.

The chain carries TRBV28 and TRBJ2-1; D not resolved. CDR1 and CDR2 (germline): MDHEN, SYDVKM. V dropped 3 bases and J dropped 7 bases, with 16 bases sitting between them. The CDR3 has 15 residues. DNA for the CDR3: TGTGCCAGCAGTTTGGAAGGGCCTCTGGGGAATGAGCAGTTCTTC. Amino acid sequence: CASSLEGPLGNEQFF.

The genes are TRBV25-1 and TRBJ2-7; 7 nucleotides align to TRBD1. This CDR3 comprises 13 residues. Looked up from germline, CDR1 is MGHDK and CDR2 is SYGVNS. J was trimmed by 0 bases and V by 6 bases; bases with no gene match: 2. The CDR3 region is CASSRDSSYEQYF. CDR3 coding DNA: TGTGCCAGCAGCCGGGACAGCTCCTACGAGCAGTACTTC.

V usage is TRBV11-3 and J usage is TRBJ1-1; D is undetermined. The CDR3 contains 12 residues. Trimming shortened V by 5 bases and J by 8 bases, and 12 bases separated the two germline ends. Germline V gene lookup returns CDR1 SGHNT and CDR2 YENEEA. CDR3 residues: CASSARAGEAFF. The CDR3 DNA reads as TGTGCCAGCAGCGCCCGGGCCGGCGAAGCTTTCTTT.

The gene calls are TRBV5-1 and TRBJ2-1; TRBD1 matches at 9 bases. Per the germline V gene, CDR1 is SGHRS and CDR2 is YFSETQ. The V gene end was trimmed by 4 bases and the J gene end by 5 bases; junction bases not matched to a gene: 7. This CDR3 region has 15 residues. As DNA, the CDR3 is TGCGCCAGCAGCCCTGGACAGGGGACCAACAATGAGCAGTTCTTC. This codes for CASSPGQGTNNEQFF.

The chain employs TRBV19 and TRBJ2-5; 9 bases match TRBD2. Germline lookup yields CDR1 LNHDA and CDR2 SQIVND (reference sequence). V shed 4 bases, J shed 5 bases, and the junction held 8 bases outside the gene matches. The CDR3 runs to 15 residues. The CDR3 bases are TGTGCCAGTAGTACCCGCGGGGGGGGTAGGGAGACCCAGTACTTC. Its protein is CASSTRGGGRETQYF.

The chain has TRBV25-1 and TRBJ2-7; D uncertain. Germline assignment: CDR1 MGHDK and CDR2 SYGVNS. V was trimmed by 1 base and J by 4 bases, leaving 17 bases between them. This CDR3 spans 16 amino acids. The CDR3 here is CASSESWDSTVYEQYF. The CDR3 DNA sequence: TGTGCCAGCAGTGAATCGTGGGATTCGACGGTTTACGAGCAGTACTTC.

The V call is TRBV7-8, the J call TRBJ2-5; D gene uncertain. This CDR3 is built from 16 residues. From germline, CDR1 is SGHVS and CDR2 FQNEAQ. Trimming stripped 4 bases from V and 5 bases from J, with 20 bases between. The CDR3: CASSSTSGRVGETQYF. For the CDR3, the DNA is TGTGCCAGCAGCTCCACGTCGGGTAGGGTTGGGGAGACCCAGTACTTC.

The sample holds one count of this clone. In DNA form, the CDR3 reads TGTGCCATCAGTGAACCGGGACAGGGGGCGGCAGATACGCAGTATTTT. Protein: CAISEPGQGAADTQYF. The chain is built from TRBV10-3 and TRBJ2-3; 12 bases align to TRBD1. The length of the CDR3 is 16 residues. The junction had 5 bases not matched to a gene; V was cut back by 3 bases and J by 4 bases. Looked up from germline, CDR1 is ENHRY and CDR2 is SYGVKD.

About this clone itself: The junction departs from the called germline gene at one end, perhaps through a read error. V usage is TRBV5-1 and J usage is TRBJ1-2; 9 bases line up with TRBD1. Germline values: CDR1 SGHRS, CDR2 YFSETQ. This CDR3 has 15 residues. The CDR3 protein is CASSYGTGRNYGYTF. DNA of the CDR3: TGTGCCAGCAGTTATGGGACAGGGCGGAACTATGGCTACACCTTC. Combining the CDR3 with reference TRBV5-1 and TRBJ1-2 gives the whole variable domain KAGVTQTPRYLIKTRGQQVTLSCSPISGHRSVSWYQQTPGQGLQFLFEYFSETQRNKGNFPGRFSGRQFSNSRSEMNVSTLELGDSALYLCASSYGTGRNYGYTFGSGTRLTVV.

The chain links TRBV28 to TRBJ2-7, with D possibly being TRBD2 (6 bases). The germline V gene encodes CDR1 MDHEN and CDR2 SYDVKM. This CDR3 contains 14 residues. V dropped 6 bases and J dropped 3 bases, with 15 bases sitting between them. The CDR3 sequence is CASRSGLLFYEQYF. The CDR3 DNA follows: TGTGCCAGCAGATCGGGACTTCTTTTCTACGAGCAGTACTTC.

This chain links TRBV11-2 with TRBJ2-3; 7 nucleotides match TRBD2. With 3 bases clipped from V and 7 bases from J, the junction kept 10 bases outside the gene matches. The CDR3 is 15 amino acids. Germline lookup yields CDR1 SGHAT and CDR2 FQNNGV. The CDR3 here is CASSFYGGGLNTQYF. CDR3 bases: TGTGCCAGCAGCTTTTACGGCGGGGGTTTGAATACGCAGTATTTT.

This rearrangement joins TRBV4-3 to TRBJ1-1; D is undetermined. The ends were cut back, 1 base at V and 3 bases at J, with 9 bases in the middle. The germline V gene has CDR1 LGHNA and CDR2 YSLEER. This CDR3 spans 14 amino acids. The CDR3, as DNA: TGCGCCAGCAGCCAAGCCAGTGGATACACTGAAGCTTTCTTT. As protein: CASSQASGYTEAFF.

CDR3 bases: TGCAGCGTTGAGTCTAGCGACTCCTACAATGAGCAGTTCTTC. It yields the protein CSVESSDSYNEQFF. The chain uses TRBV29-1 and TRBJ2-1; maybe TRBD2 (6 bases). Germline CDR1 SQVTM, CDR2 ANQGSEA. CDR3 length: 14 residues. Trimming took off 3 bases at V and 0 bases at J, with 9 bases between the two ends.